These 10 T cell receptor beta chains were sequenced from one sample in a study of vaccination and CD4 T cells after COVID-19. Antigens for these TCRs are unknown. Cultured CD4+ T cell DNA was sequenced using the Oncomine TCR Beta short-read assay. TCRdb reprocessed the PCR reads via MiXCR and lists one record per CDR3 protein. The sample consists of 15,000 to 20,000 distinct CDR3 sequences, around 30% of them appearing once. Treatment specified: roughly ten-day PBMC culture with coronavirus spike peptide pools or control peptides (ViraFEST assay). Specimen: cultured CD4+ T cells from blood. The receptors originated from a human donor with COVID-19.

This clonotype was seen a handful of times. CDR3 in amino acids: CSAREYSSRTVVDGYTF. The CDR3 region has the DNA TGCAGTGCTAGAGAATACTCTAGCCGGACGGTGGTGGATGGCTACACCTTC. The chain joins TRBV20-1 to TRBJ1-2; no reliable D call. CDR1 and CDR2 (germline): DFQATT, SNEGSKA (reference sequence). The CDR3 spans 17 residues. Trimming took off 0 bases at V and 6 bases at J, with 23 bases between the two ends.

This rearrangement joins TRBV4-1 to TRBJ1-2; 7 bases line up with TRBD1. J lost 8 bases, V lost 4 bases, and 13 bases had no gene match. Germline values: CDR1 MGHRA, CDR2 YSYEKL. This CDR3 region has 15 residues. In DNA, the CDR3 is TGCGCCAGCAGCCCATGGCGGCAGGGGGGCTGGGGCTACACCTTC. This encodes CASSPWRQGGWGYTF.

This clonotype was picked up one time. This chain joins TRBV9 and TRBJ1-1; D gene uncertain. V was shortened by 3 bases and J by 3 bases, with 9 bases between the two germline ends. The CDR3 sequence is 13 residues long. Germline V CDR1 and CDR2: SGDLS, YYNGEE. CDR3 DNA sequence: TGTGCCAGCAGCGCCCGAACGGACACTGAAGCTTTCTTT. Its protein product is CASSARTDTEAFF.

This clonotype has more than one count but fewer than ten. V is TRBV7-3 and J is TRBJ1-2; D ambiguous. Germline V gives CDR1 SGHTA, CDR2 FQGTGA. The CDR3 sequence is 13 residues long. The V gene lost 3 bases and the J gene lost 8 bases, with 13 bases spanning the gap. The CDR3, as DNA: TGTGCCAGCAGCTTTGTACCCGCGGGGGGCTACACCTTC. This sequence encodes CASSFVPAGGYTF. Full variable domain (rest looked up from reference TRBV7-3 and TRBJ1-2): GAGVSQTPSNKVTEKGKYVELRCDPISGHTALYWYRQSLGQGPEFLIYFQGTGAADDSGLPNDRFFAVRPEGSVSTLKIQRTERGDSAVYLCASSFVPAGGYTFGSGTRLTVV.

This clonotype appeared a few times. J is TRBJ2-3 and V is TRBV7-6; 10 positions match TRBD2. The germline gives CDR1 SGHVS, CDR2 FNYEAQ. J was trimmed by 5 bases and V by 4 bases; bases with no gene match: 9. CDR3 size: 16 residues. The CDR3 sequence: CASSSISGGALDTQYF. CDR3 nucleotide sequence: TGTGCCAGCAGCTCGATAAGCGGGGGGGCCTTAGATACGCAGTATTTT.

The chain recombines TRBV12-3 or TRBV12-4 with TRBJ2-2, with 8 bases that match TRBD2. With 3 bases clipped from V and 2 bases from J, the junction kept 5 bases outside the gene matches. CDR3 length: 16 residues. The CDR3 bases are TGTGCCAGCAGTTTTATAGCGGGGATTAACACCGGGGAGCTGTTTTTT. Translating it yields CASSFIAGINTGELFF.

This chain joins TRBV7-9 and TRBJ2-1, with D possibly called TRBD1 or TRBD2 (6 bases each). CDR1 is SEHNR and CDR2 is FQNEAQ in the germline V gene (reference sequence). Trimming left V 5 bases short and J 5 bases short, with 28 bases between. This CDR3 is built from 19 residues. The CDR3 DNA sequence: TGTGCCAGCAGCCTACGACCTCGGGGGCCTAGCTCATTCCACAATGAGCAGTTCTTC. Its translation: CASSLRPRGPSSFHNEQFF.

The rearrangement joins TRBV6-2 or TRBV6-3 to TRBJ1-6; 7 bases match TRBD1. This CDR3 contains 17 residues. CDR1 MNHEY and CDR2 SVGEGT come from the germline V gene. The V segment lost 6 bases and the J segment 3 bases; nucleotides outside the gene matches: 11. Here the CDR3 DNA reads TGTGCCAGCAGACCTGGGACAGTTACCGACTATAATTCACCCCTCCACTTT. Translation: CASRPGTVTDYNSPLHF.

Written as DNA, the CDR3 is TGCGCCAGCAGTACAGGTCACAATCAGCCCCAGCATTTT. Its translation is CASSTGHNQPQHF. This sequence joins TRBV4-3 and TRBJ1-5; a weak D match, TRBD1 (5 bases). CDR3 length equals 13 residues. Germline V lookup: CDR1 LGHNA, CDR2 YSLEER. Deletions cut 6 bases from V and 3 bases from J, with 9 bases between.

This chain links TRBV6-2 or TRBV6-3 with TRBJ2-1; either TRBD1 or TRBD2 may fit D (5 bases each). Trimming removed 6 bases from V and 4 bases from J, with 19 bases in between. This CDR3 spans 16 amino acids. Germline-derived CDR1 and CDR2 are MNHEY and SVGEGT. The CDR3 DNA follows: TGTGCCAGCAGCCGCTCCTCGGGGCAGGCTTACAATGAGCAGTTCTTC. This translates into CASSRSSGQAYNEQFF.